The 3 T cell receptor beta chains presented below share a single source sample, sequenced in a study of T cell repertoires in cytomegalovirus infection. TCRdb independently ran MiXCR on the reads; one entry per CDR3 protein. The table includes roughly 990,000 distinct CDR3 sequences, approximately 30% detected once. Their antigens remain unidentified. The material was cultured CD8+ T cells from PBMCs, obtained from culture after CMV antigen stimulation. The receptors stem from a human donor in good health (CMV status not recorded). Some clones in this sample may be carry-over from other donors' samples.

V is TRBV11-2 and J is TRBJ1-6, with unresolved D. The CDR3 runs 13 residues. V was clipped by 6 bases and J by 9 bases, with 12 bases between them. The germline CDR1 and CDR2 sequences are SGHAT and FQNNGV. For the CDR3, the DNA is TGTGCCAGCAGTAGGAAAGAAGGTTCACCCCTCCACTTT. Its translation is CASSRKEGSPLHF. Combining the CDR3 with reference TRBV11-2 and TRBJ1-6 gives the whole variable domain EAGVAQSPRYKIIEKRQSVAFWCNPISGHATLYWYQQILGQGPKLLIQFQNNGVVDDSQLPKDRFSAERLKGVDSTLKIQPAKLEDSAVYLCASSRKEGSPLHFGNGTRLTVT.

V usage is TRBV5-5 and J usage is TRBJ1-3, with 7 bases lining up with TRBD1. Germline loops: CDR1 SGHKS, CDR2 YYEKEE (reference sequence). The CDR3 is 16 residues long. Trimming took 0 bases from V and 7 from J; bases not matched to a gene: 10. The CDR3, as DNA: TGTGCCAGCAGCTTGGCCCGGGACAGTTACAGGAACACCATATATTTT. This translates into CASSLARDSYRNTIYF.

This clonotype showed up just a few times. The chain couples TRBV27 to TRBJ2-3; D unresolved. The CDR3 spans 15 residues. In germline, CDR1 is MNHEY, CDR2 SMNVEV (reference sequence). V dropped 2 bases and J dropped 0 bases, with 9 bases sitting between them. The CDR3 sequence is CASSLTWGSTDTQYF. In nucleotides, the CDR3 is TGTGCCAGCAGTTTAACGTGGGGAAGCACAGATACGCAGTATTTT.